This passage covers 26 T cell receptor beta chains from one sample sequenced in a study of shared clonotypes between healthy human individuals. It was CD45RO-negative cells, positively selected for CCR7, that made up naive CD8 cells, with terminally differentiated effector memory CD45RA+ cells excluded. TCRdb's copy holds only in-frame clones and misses some; the assay was immunoSEQ multiplex PCR. The sample consists of over 750,000 clones, about 96% of them appearing once. The sample was naive CD8+ T cells sorted from blood. The receptors shown here come from a young man in good health.

This chain uses TRBV18 with TRBJ2-7, with D possibly TRBD2 on 7 matching bases. Germline CDR1 KGHSH, CDR2 LQKENI. The CDR3 runs to 15 residues. V was trimmed by 0 bases and J by 6 bases, leaving 15 bases between them. The CDR3 spells CASSPPGGRMSEQYF. As DNA, the CDR3 is TGTGCCAGCTCACCACCGGGGGGGCGAATGTCCGAGCAGTACTTC. The full variable domain, in which reference TRBV18 and TRBJ2-7 provide the parts outside the CDR3, is NAGVMQNPRHLVRRRGQEARLRCSPMKGHSHVYWYRQLPEEGLKFMVYLQKENIIDESGMPKERFSAEFPKEGPSILRIQQVVRGDSAAYFCASSPPGGRMSEQYFGPGTRLTVT.

The chain uses TRBV9 and TRBJ2-3; 10 bases line up with TRBD1. Germline trimming cut 3 bases from V and 3 bases from J; bases unmatched to any gene: 4. The CDR3 runs 15 residues. Germline CDR1 SGDLS, CDR2 YYNGEE. The CDR3 sequence is CASSGPGQGTDTQYF. CDR3 DNA: TGTGCCAGCAGCGGGCCGGGACAGGGGACAGATACGCAGTATTTT.

The chain couples TRBV11-3 to TRBJ2-2, with unresolved D. Germline loops: CDR1 SGHNT, CDR2 YENEEA. The CDR3 totals 12 residues. The V and J ends lost 5 bases and 6 bases respectively, with 7 bases between them. CDR3 nucleotides: TGTGCCAGCAGCGAACCCTCCGGGGAGCTGTTTTTT. Encoded protein: CASSEPSGELFF.

This chain uses TRBV5-1 with TRBJ2-3; the D gene is possibly TRBD1 (6 bases). CDR1 and CDR2 (germline): SGHRS, YFSETQ. CDR3 length: 15 residues. Deletions cut 0 bases from V and 2 bases from J, with 10 bases between. The CDR3 here is CASSLEGVPTDTQYF. The CDR3 nucleotides are TGCGCCAGCAGCTTGGAGGGGGTTCCCACAGATACGCAGTATTTT.

The chain uses TRBV19 and TRBJ2-3, with D tentatively TRBD1 or TRBD2 (6 bases each). CDR1 is LNHDA and CDR2 is SQIVND in the germline V gene (reference sequence). Trimming cost V 1 base and J 2 bases, with 19 bases left between them. The CDR3 loop spans 18 amino acids. The CDR3 here is CASSIGIRGPRLTDTQYF. In DNA form, the CDR3 reads TGTGCCAGTAGTATAGGGATACGGGGGCCTAGACTCACAGATACGCAGTATTTT. The whole variable domain, remainder taken from reference TRBV19 and TRBJ2-3, is DGGITQSPKYLFRKEGQNVTLSCEQNLNHDAMYWYRQDPGQGLRLIYYSQIVNDFQKGDIAEGYSVSREKKESFPLTVTSAQKNPTAFYLCASSIGIRGPRLTDTQYFGPGTRLTVL.

The chain couples TRBV5-4 to TRBJ2-2, with D unclear. The CDR3 has 15 residues. Germline assignment: CDR1 SGHNT and CDR2 YYREEE (reference sequence). V shed 3 bases and J shed 2 bases, with 11 bases lying between them. The CDR3 spells CASSSLGSNTGELFF. The CDR3 DNA is TGTGCCAGCAGCTCGCTGGGCTCTAACACCGGGGAGCTGTTTTTT.

The chain joins TRBV7-9 to TRBJ2-7; tentative D call: TRBD1 (5 bases). Trimming shortened V by 2 bases and J by 3 bases, and 17 bases separated the two germline ends. This CDR3 is built from 16 residues. Germline V gene lookup returns CDR1 SEHNR and CDR2 FQNEAQ (reference sequence). In nucleotides, the CDR3 is TGTGCCAGCAGCTTAATAGGGGCGCGGCGGAACTACGAGCAGTACTTC. Its protein is CASSLIGARRNYEQYF.

The chain recombines TRBV19 with TRBJ2-1; unclear D gene. The length of the CDR3 is 14 residues. Germline CDR1 is LNHDA and CDR2 is SQIVND (reference sequence). The V end lost 2 bases, the J end lost 7 bases, and 12 bases lay between the germline ends. The CDR3 coding sequence is TGTGCCAGTAGTATATTGGAGTCGTGGAATGAGCAGTTCTTC. It is translated as CASSILESWNEQFF.

The rearrangement uses TRBV2 and TRBJ1-1, with D unresolved. The V end lost 8 bases, the J end lost 3 bases, and 13 bases lay between the germline ends. The CDR3 spans 13 residues. Germline V gives CDR1 SNHLY, CDR2 FYNNEI. Written as DNA, the CDR3 is TGTGCCAGCTCCCTTGATCCGGACACTGAAGCTTTCTTT. Encoded protein: CASSLDPDTEAFF.

The chain couples TRBV5-1 to TRBJ2-5; possible D gene TRBD1, 6 bases. Germline V gene data show CDR1 as SGHRS and CDR2 as YFSETQ. The germline V and J ends were trimmed by 4 bases and 2 bases, with 12 bases remaining between them. This CDR3 spans 14 amino acids. CDR3 in DNA: TGCGCCAGCAGCCCCCGGGACACACAAGAGACCCAGTACTTC. It translates to CASSPRDTQETQYF.

Note on this clone: A much bigger clone sits one base away, suggesting this may be a read error. Other nucleotide sequences in the sample specify the same CDR3. The rearrangement joins TRBV7-9 to TRBJ1-1; 7 nucleotides match TRBD1. V shed 1 base and J 1 base; nucleotides not matched to a gene: 0. The V gene's germline CDR1 is SEHNR and CDR2 FQNEAQ (reference sequence). CDR3 length: 14 residues. The CDR3 spells CASSLGTGNTEAFF. CDR3 in DNA: TGTGCCAGCAGCTTAGGGACAGGGAACACTGAAGCTTTCTTT. The full variable domain, its missing parts supplied by reference TRBV7-9 and TRBJ1-1, is DTGVSQNPRHKITKRGQNVTFRCDPISEHNRLYWYRQTLGQGPEFLTYFQNEAQLEKSRLLSDRFSAERPKGSFSTLEIQRTEQGDSAMYLCASSLGTGNTEAFFGQGTRLTVV.

V is TRBV7-2 and J is TRBJ2-7; 9 positions match TRBD2. After removal of 2 bases from V and 4 bases from J, the junction contained 12 bases not matched to a gene. Germline V gives CDR1 SGHTA, CDR2 FQGNSA. The CDR3 is made up of 17 amino acids. The CDR3 DNA reads as TGTGCCAGCAGCTTAAGAGGCTCGACTAGCGGCTATTACGAGCAGTACTTC. It codes for CASSLRGSTSGYYEQYF.

Points on this clone: Additional DNA sequences in this sample encode the identical CDR3. The chain carries TRBV27 and TRBJ2-3; D gene ambiguous. Deletions cut 5 bases from V and 1 base from J, with 10 bases between. CDR3 length: 14 amino acids. Germline V gives CDR1 MNHEY, CDR2 SMNVEV (reference sequence). The CDR3 coding sequence is TGTGCCAGCAGTCCCCGAGGACGCACAGATACGCAGTATTTT. Protein sequence: CASSPRGRTDTQYF.

V usage is TRBV6-1 and J usage is TRBJ2-7; weak D call: TRBD1 (6 bases). Germline V gene lookup returns CDR1 MNHNS and CDR2 SASEGT. Deletions cut 0 bases from V and 3 bases from J, with 12 bases between. This CDR3 region has 15 residues. CDR3 in amino acids: CASSEAWTVNYEQYF. CDR3 DNA sequence: TGTGCCAGCAGTGAAGCGTGGACAGTAAACTACGAGCAGTACTTC.

The chain employs TRBV20-1 and TRBJ2-7; TRBD2 is a possible D gene (7 bases). CDR1 and CDR2 from the germline V gene are DFQATT and SNEGSKA (reference sequence). This CDR3 has 11 residues. CDR3 sequence reads: CGGAAGAEQYF. CDR3 sequence (DNA): TGCGGGGGGGCAGCAGGGGCCGAGCAGTACTTC.

A word on this clone: Other nucleotide sequences in the sample specify the same CDR3. The V and J genes are TRBV29-1 and TRBJ2-7, with 7 bases aligning to TRBD1. This CDR3 has 13 residues. The V and J ends lost 4 bases and 0 bases, in that order; junction bases with no gene match: 3. Germline-derived CDR1 and CDR2 are SQVTM and ANQGSEA. The CDR3 region has the DNA TGCAGCGTTGGACAGGGTCCCTCCTACGAGCAGTACTTC. Translating gives CSVGQGPSYEQYF.

This sequence joins TRBV2 and TRBJ2-4; D tentatively fits TRBD1 or TRBD2 (5 bases each). The CDR3 runs to 12 residues. Germline CDR1 is SNHLY and CDR2 is FYNNEI. Trimming left V 7 bases short and J 5 bases short, with 9 bases between. The CDR3 reads CASNRGQNIQYF. Here the CDR3 DNA reads TGTGCCAGCAATCGGGGCCAAAACATTCAGTACTTC.

This clone has only a few counts. The V and J genes are TRBV7-9 and TRBJ2-4; tentative D call: TRBD2 (7 bases). The CDR3 covers 19 residues. CDR1 and CDR2 (germline): SEHNR, FQNEAQ (reference sequence). V lost 5 bases and J 0 bases, leaving 23 bases between the germline ends. As DNA, the CDR3 is TGTGCCAGCAGCCCCCGGGGGGCCCAAGAGGGCTTAGCCAAAAACATTCAGTACTTC. It translates to CASSPRGAQEGLAKNIQYF.

The chain employs TRBV6-5 and TRBJ2-7; D is unclear. Germline CDR1 reads MNHEY; CDR2 reads SVGAGI. The V and J ends lost 2 bases and 6 bases respectively, with 17 bases between them. This CDR3 has 15 residues. The CDR3 spells CASSYKAASRGEQYF. The CDR3 DNA is TGTGCCAGCAGTTACAAGGCTGCGTCTCGAGGCGAGCAGTACTTC.

The rearrangement uses TRBV6-6 and TRBJ2-5; D not certain. This CDR3 spans 10 amino acids. Looked up from germline, CDR1 is MNHNY and CDR2 is SVGAGI (reference sequence). Trimming removed 7 bases from V and 8 bases from J, with 8 bases in between. This CDR3 reads CASNHETQYF. The CDR3 DNA sequence: TGTGCCAGCAACCATGAAACCCAGTACTTC.

The chain couples TRBV9 to TRBJ1-4; D might be TRBD1 (5 bases). The germline gives CDR1 SGDLS, CDR2 YYNGEE. The CDR3 is 14 residues long. V was cut by 4 bases and J by 5 bases, with 12 bases left in between. This CDR3 reads CASSSGGANEKLFF. For the CDR3, the DNA is TGTGCCAGCAGCTCAGGAGGGGCGAATGAAAAACTGTTTTTT.

This chain joins TRBV28 and TRBJ1-2; a possible D gene is TRBD1 (5 bases). Germline V gene sequence: CDR1 MDHEN, CDR2 SYDVKM. This CDR3 has 14 residues. Trimming removed 5 bases at V and 4 bases at J, with 14 bases between. CDR3 sequence: CASSGSRDLYGYTF. The CDR3 nucleotides are TGTGCCAGCAGTGGCTCCAGGGACCTCTATGGCTACACCTTC.

In this sample, this clone turned up once. The gene calls are TRBV9 and TRBJ2-1, with TRBD1 as a possible D gene (5 bases). This CDR3 is built from 13 residues. Germline V gene sequence: CDR1 SGDLS, CDR2 YYNGEE. Deletions cut 2 bases from V and 6 bases from J, with 9 bases between. The CDR3 DNA sequence: TGTGCCAGCAGCGTGGCAGGGTTCAATGAGCAGTTCTTC. Residues: CASSVAGFNEQFF.

The chain employs TRBV6-5 and TRBJ2-1; 7 bases line up with TRBD2. The V and J ends lost 4 bases and 5 bases, in that order; junction bases with no gene match: 5. The germline CDR1 and CDR2 sequences are MNHEY and SVGAGI. CDR3 length equals 14 residues. The CDR3 DNA reads TGTGCCAGCAGTTCACGGACTAGACACAATGAGCAGTTCTTC. Protein product: CASSSRTRHNEQFF.

The chain couples TRBV7-9 to TRBJ2-1; D is perhaps TRBD2 (6 bases). V shed 2 bases and J shed 15 bases, with 14 bases lying between them. The CDR3 runs to 12 residues. CDR1 is SEHNR and CDR2 is FQNEAQ in the germline V gene (reference sequence). This CDR3 is CASSLILGLSFF. DNA for the CDR3: TGTGCCAGCAGCTTAATTCTTGGACTATCGTTCTTC.

The chain is built from TRBV7-3 and TRBJ2-1; the match to TRBD2 covers 9 bases. V was clipped by 5 bases and J by 0 bases; unmatched bases: 8. Germline-derived CDR1 and CDR2 are SGHTA and FQGTGA. The CDR3 is made up of 17 amino acids. CDR3 DNA: TGTGCCAGCAGCCCTCTAGCGGGACCGAGCTCCTACAATGAGCAGTTCTTC. It translates to CASSPLAGPSSYNEQFF.